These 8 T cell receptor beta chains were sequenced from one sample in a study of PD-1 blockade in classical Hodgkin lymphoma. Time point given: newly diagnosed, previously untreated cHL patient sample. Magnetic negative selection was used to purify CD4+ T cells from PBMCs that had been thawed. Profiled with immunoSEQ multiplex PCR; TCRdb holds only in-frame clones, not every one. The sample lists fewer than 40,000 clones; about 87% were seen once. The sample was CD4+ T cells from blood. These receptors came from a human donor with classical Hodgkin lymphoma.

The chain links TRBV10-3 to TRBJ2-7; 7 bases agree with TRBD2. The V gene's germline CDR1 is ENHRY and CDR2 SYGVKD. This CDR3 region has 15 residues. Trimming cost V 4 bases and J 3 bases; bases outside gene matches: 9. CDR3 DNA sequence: TGTGCCATCAGTGTGGGACCGCGGGAGAACTACGAGCAGTACGTC. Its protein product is CAISVGPRENYEQYV.

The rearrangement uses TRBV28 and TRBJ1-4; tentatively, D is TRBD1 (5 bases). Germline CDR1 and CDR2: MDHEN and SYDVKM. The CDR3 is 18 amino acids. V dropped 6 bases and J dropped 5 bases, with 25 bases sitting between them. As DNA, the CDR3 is TGTGCCAGCAGCCCCAGGGCAGGGCGGGGCCTGGTAAATGAAAAACTGTTTTTT. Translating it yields CASSPRAGRGLVNEKLFF.

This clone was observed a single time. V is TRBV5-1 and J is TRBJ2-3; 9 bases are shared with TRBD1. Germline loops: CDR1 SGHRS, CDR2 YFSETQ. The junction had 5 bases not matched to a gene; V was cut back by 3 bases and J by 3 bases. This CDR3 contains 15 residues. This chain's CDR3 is CASSSLGQGTDTQYF. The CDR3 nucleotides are TGCGCCAGCAGCTCCCTTGGACAGGGGACAGATACGCAGTATTTT.

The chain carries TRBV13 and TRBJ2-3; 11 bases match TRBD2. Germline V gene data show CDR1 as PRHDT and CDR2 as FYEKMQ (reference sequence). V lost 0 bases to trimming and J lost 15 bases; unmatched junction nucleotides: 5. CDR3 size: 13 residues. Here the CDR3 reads CASSLGGTSGNYF. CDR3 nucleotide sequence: TGTGCCAGCAGCTTAGGAGGGACTAGCGGTAACTATTTT.

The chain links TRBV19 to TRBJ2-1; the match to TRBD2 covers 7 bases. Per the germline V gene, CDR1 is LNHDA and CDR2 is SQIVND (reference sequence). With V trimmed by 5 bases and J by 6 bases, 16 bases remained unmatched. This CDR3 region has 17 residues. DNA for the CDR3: TGTGCCAGTAGTCCAGGCGGGGGTAGCAGGACGGGCAATGAGCAGTTCTTC. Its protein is CASSPGGGSRTGNEQFF. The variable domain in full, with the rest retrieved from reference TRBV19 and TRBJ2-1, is DGGITQSPKYLFRKEGQNVTLSCEQNLNHDAMYWYRQDPGQGLRLIYYSQIVNDFQKGDIAEGYSVSREKKESFPLTVTSAQKNPTAFYLCASSPGGGSRTGNEQFFGPGTRLTVL.

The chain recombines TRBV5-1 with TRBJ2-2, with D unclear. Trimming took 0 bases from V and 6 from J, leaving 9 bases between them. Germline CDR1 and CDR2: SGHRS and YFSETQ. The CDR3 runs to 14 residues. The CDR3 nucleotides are TGCGCCAGCAGCTTGGGACGGTTTGCCGGGGAGCTGTTTTTT. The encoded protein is CASSLGRFAGELFF.

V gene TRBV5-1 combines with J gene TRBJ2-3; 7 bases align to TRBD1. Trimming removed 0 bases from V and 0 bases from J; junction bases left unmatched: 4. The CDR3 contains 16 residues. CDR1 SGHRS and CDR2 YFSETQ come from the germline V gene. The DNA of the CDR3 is TGCGCCAGCAGCTTGGGGACAGGCTGGAGCACAGATACGCAGTATTTT. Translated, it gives CASSLGTGWSTDTQYF.

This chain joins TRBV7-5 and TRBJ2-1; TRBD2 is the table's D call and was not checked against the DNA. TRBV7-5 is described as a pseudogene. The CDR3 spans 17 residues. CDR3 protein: CVRSLTNPGREYNEQFF. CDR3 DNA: TGTGTCAGAAGCCTTACCAACCCGGGTCGCGAGTACAATGAGCAGTTCTTC.